Listed below are T cell receptor beta chains from one sample, sequenced in a study of CD8+ T cells in alopecia areata. Generated by immunoSEQ multiplex PCR, the TCRdb table keeps only in-frame clones and is missing some. Of 150,000 to 250,000 clones in the sample, approximately 60% were seen once. The input for sequencing was CD4+ T cells sorted from blood, taken at week 4, from a patient treated with tofacitinib. The receptors originated from a human donor with alopecia areata. Each CDR3 is given with its conserved first and last residue. A D gene is named only where the DNA matches it firmly. Size is omitted from some rows. Given values are once, few, many or a class for expanded clones.

NA TRBJ1-1 TRBV18 NA 12 CASSPPGTEAFF TGTGCCAGCTCACCACCGGGCACTGAAGCTTTCTTT
TRBD2 TRBJ2-1 TRBV4-1 NA 17 CASSQRTSGGGYNEQFF TGCGCCAGCAGCCAGCGGACTAGCGGGGGGGGCTACAATGAGCAGTTCTTC
NA TRBJ2-2 TRBV30 NA 14 CAWKSTGNTGELFF TGTGCCTGGAAATCGACAGGGAACACCGGGGAGCTGTTTTTT
NA TRBJ2-3 TRBV5-1 few 15 CASATLRGSTDTQYF TGCGCCAGCGCTACTCTGAGGGGCAGCACAGATACGCAGTATTTT
NA TRBJ2-3 TRBV7-9 few 15 CASSIITGRTDTQYF TGTGCCAGCAGCATAATAACAGGGCGCACAGATACGCAGTATTTT
TRBD1 TRBJ2-3 TRBV15 NA 16 CATFSRQGPSTDTQYF TGTGCCACCTTTTCCCGACAGGGGCCCAGCACAGATACGCAGTATTTT
NA TRBJ2-5 TRBV29-1 NA 14 CSVDGPLGKETQYF TGCAGCGTTGACGGCCCGCTAGGAAAGGAGACCCAGTACTTC
TRBD1 TRBJ1-1 TRBV29-1 NA 14 CSVGRDRIPTEAFF TGCAGCGTTGGGAGGGACAGGATCCCCACTGAAGCTTTCTTT
TRBD1 TRBJ1-2 TRBV29-1 few 12 CSVEAHGQAYTF TGCAGCGTTGAAGCTCACGGACAGGCCTACACCTTC
NA TRBJ2-7 TRBV23-1 NA 13 CASSQSGPYEQYF TGCGCCAGCAGTCAATCCGGACCTTACGAGCAGTACTTC
NA TRBJ2-3 TRBV18 few 13 CASSPIAADTQYF TGTGCCAGCTCACCAATAGCAGCAGATACGCAGTATTTT
NA TRBJ1-5 TRBV7-9 few 13 CASSLAEGQPQHF TGTGCCAGCAGCTTAGCGGAGGGTCAGCCCCAGCATTTT